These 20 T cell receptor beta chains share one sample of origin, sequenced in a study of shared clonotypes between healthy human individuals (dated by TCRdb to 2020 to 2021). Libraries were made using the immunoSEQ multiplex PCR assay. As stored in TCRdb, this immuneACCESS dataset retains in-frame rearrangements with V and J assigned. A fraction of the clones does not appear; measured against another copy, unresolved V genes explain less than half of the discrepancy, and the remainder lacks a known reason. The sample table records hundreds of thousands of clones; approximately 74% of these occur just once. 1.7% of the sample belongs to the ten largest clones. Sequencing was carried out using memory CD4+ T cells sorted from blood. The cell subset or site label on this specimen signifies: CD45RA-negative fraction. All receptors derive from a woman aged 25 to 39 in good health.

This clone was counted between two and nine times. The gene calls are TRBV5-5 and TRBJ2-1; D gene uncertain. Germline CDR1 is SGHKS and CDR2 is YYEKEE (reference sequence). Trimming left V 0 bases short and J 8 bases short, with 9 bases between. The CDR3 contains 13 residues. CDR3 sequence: CASSLVGRDEQFF. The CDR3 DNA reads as TGTGCCAGCAGCTTGGTAGGTCGAGATGAGCAGTTCTTC.

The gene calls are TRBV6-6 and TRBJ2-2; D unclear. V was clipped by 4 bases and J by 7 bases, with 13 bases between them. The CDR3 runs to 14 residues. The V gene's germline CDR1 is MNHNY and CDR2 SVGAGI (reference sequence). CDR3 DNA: TGTGCCAGCAGTTTCATCGACATGAGCGGGGAGCTGTTTTTT. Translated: CASSFIDMSGELFF.

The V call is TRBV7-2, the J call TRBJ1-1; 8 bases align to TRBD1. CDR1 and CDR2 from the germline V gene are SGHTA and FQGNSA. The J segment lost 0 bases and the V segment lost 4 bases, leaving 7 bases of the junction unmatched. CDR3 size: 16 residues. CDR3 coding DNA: TGTGCCAGCAGCTCCGGGACAGGAATTTTGAACACTGAAGCTTTCTTT. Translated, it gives CASSSGTGILNTEAFF.

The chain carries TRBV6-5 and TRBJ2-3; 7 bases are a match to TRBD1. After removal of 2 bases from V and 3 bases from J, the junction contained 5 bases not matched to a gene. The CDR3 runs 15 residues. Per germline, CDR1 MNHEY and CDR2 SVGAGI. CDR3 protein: CASSYGGQTTDTQYF. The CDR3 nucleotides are TGTGCCAGCAGTTACGGGGGACAGACTACAGATACGCAGTATTTT.

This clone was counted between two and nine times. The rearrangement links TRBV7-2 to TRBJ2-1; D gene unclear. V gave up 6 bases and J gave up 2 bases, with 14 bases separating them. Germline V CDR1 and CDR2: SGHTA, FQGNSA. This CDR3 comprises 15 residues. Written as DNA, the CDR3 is TGTGCCAGCAGTCAAATAGTACTAACCTACAATGAGCAGTTCTTC. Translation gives CASSQIVLTYNEQFF. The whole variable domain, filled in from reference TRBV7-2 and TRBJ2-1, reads GAGVSQSPSNKVTEKGKDVELRCDPISGHTALYWYRQSLGQGLEFLIYFQGNSAPDKSGLPSDRFSAERTGGSVSTLTIQRTQQEDSAVYLCASSQIVLTYNEQFFGPGTRLTVL.

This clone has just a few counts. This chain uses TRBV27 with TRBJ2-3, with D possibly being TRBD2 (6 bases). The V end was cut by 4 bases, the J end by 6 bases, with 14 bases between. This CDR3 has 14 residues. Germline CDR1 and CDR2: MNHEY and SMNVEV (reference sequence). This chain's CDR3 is CASSSPMGGDTQYF. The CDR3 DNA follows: TGTGCCAGCAGTTCCCCCATGGGGGGTGATACGCAGTATTTT.

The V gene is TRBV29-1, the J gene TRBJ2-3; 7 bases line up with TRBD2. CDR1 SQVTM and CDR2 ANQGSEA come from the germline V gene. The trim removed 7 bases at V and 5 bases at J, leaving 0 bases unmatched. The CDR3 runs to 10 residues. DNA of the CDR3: TGCAGCGGGGGGGGAGATACGCAGTATTTT. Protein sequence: CSGGGDTQYF.

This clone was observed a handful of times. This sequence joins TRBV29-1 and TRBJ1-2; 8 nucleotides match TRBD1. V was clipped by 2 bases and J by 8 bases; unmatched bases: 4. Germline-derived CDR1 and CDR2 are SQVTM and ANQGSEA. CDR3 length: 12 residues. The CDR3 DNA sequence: TGCAGCGTTGAACAGGGGGCACGGGGCTACACCTTC. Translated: CSVEQGARGYTF.

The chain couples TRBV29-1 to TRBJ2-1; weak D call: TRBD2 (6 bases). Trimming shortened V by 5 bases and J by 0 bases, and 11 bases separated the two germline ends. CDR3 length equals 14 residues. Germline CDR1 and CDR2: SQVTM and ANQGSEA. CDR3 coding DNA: TGCAGCGTTCTCCGGGGGATCTCCTACAATGAGCAGTTCTTC. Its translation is CSVLRGISYNEQFF.

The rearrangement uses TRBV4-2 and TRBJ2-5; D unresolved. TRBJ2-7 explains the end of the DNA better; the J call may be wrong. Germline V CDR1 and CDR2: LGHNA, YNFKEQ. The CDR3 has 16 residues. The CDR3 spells CASSQSLGSRGYEQYF. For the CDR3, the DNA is TGTGCCAGCAGCCAGTCCCTGGGTAGCAGAGGCTACGAGCAGTACTTC.

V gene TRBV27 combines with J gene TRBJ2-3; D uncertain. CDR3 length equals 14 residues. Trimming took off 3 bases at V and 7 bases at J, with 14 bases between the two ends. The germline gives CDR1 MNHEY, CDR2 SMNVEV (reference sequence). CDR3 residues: CASSLSSARNTQYF. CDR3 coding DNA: TGTGCCAGCAGTTTGAGCAGCGCGCGCAATACGCAGTATTTT.

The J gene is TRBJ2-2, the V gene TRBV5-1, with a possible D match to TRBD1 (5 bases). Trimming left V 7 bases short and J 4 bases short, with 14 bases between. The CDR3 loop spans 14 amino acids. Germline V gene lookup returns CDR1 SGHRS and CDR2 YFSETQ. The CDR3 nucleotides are TGCGCCAGCGCTTCGGCAGGGTTCACCGGGGAGCTGTTTTTT. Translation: CASASAGFTGELFF.

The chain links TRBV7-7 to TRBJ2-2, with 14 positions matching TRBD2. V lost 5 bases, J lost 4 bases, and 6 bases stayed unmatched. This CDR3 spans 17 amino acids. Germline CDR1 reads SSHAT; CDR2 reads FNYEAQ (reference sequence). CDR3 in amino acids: CASSAYGLAGGTGELFF. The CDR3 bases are TGTGCCAGCAGCGCGTACGGACTAGCGGGAGGCACCGGGGAGCTGTTTTTT.

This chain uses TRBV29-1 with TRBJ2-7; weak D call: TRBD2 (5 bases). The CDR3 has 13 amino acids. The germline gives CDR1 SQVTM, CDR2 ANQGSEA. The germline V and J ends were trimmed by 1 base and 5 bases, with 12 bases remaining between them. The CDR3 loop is CSVEVVPGDEQYF. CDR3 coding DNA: TGCAGCGTTGAAGTGGTCCCCGGGGACGAGCAGTACTTC.

CDR3 region: CASSSPPLQGASYEQYF. The CDR3 DNA reads TGTGCCAGCAGCTCCCCGCCACTCCAGGGCGCAAGCTACGAGCAGTACTTC. V gene TRBV5-5 combines with J gene TRBJ2-7, with D possibly TRBD1 on 5 matching bases. CDR1 is SGHKS, CDR2 YYEKEE, per germline (reference sequence). V was cut by 3 bases and J by 3 bases, with 22 bases left in between. The CDR3 has 17 amino acids.

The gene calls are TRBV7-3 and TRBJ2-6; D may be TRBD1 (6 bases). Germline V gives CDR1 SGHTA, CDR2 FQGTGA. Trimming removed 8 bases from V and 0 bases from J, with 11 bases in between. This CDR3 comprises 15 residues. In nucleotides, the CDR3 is TGTGCCAGCGCCTTGGACAGCTCTGGGGCCAACGTCCTGACTTTC. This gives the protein CASALDSSGANVLTF. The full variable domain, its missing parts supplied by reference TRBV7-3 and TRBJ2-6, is GAGVSQTPSNKVTEKGKYVELRCDPISGHTALYWYRQSLGQGPEFLIYFQGTGAADDSGLPNDRFFAVRPEGSVSTLKIQRTERGDSAVYLCASALDSSGANVLTFGAGSRLTVL.

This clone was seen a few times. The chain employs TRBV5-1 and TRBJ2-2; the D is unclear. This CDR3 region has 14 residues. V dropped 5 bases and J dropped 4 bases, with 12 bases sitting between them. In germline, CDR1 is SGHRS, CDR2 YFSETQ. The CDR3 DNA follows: TGCGCCAGCAGACAGTCTCAAGTCACCGGGGAGCTGTTTTTT. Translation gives CASRQSQVTGELFF.

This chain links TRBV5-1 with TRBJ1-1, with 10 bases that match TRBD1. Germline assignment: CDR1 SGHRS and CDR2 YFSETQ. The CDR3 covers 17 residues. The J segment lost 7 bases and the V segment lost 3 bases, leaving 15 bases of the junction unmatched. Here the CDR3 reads CASSSLTTGGKYGEAFF. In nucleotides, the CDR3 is TGCGCCAGCAGCTCGCTCACGACAGGGGGCAAGTACGGTGAAGCTTTCTTT.

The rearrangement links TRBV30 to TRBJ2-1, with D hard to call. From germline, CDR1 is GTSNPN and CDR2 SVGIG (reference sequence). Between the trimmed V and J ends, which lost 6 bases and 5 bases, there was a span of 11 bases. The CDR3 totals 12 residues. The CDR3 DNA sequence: TGTGCCTGCTTGAAGCCAAACAATGAGCAGTTCTTC. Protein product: CACLKPNNEQFF.

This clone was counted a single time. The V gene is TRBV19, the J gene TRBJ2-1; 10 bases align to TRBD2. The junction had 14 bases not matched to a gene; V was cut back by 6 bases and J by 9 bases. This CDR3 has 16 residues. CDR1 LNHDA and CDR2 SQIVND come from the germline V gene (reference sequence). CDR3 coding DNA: TGTGCCAGTAGACGGACTAGCGGAGCTCGGCCATTTGAGCAGTTCTTC. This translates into CASRRTSGARPFEQFF.